This TCR beta chain was sequenced in a study of blood T cell repertoires in COVID-19. Per the original data handling: Estimates of nucleated cell counts were drawn from the amplification of reference gene primers. Clones were sequenced by immunoSEQ multiplex PCR, and TCRdb holds only the in-frame ones, with some missing. V and J calls and clone size are copied from that table; D and trimming were computed from the DNA. Among about 220,000 clones listed, around 80% were seen once. This TCR came from a woman aged 45-59 years with acute or convalescent COVID-19. The specimen was peripheral blood.

The CDR3 region is CASTRQGEGTEAFF. The CDR3 bases are TGTGCCAGCACCAGACAGGGAGAAGGGACTGAAGCTTTCTTT. V and J are TRBV6-5 and TRBJ1-1; 7 bases are shared with TRBD1. Germline CDR1 and CDR2: MNHEY and SVGAGI. The V segment lost 7 bases and the J segment 5 bases; nucleotides outside the gene matches: 10. The CDR3 contains 14 residues.